Following are 17 T cell receptor beta chains from one sample sequenced in a study of OX40 agonist ivuxolimab in advanced cancers. Libraries were prepared by immunoSEQ multiplex PCR; TCRdb keeps only in-frame clonotypes and omits some of them. In the table there are about 20,000 clones, 86% of which are singletons. The specimen was CD4+ or CD8+ T cells sorted from blood, collected in a trial of the OX40 agonist ivuxolimab. The receptors originated from an adult with an advanced solid tumor such as melanoma, head and neck, liver or kidney cancer.

The rearrangement links TRBV5-5 to TRBJ2-7; a possible D gene is TRBD1 (5 bases). Trimming took 5 bases from V and 0 from J, leaving 12 bases between them. CDR1 SGHKS and CDR2 YYEKEE come from the germline V gene (reference sequence). The CDR3 length is 14 residues. CDR3 protein: CASSYHRSSYEQYF. The CDR3 DNA reads TGTGCCAGCAGTTATCACAGGTCCTCCTACGAGCAGTACTTC.

The rearrangement joins TRBV9 to TRBJ2-3; no reliable D call. V lost 4 bases, J lost 6 bases, and 12 bases lay in between. CDR1 and CDR2 from the germline V gene are SGDLS and YYNGEE. This CDR3 region has 13 residues. As DNA, the CDR3 is TGTGCCAGCAGCTACGACCCCCTGGATACGCAGTATTTT. Its translation is CASSYDPLDTQYF.

This chain uses TRBV27 with TRBJ1-6; D possibly corresponds to TRBD1 (6 bases). This CDR3 has 15 residues. In germline, CDR1 is MNHEY, CDR2 SMNVEV (reference sequence). V shed 4 bases and J shed 0 bases, with 7 bases lying between them. CDR3 sequence: CASSSRGSYNSPLHF. The CDR3 nucleotides are TGTGCCAGCAGTTCCAGGGGCTCCTATAATTCACCCCTCCACTTT.

The V call is TRBV7-9, the J call TRBJ1-3, with D maybe TRBD1 (6 bases). CDR1 and CDR2 from the germline V gene are SEHNR and FQNEAQ (reference sequence). The germline V and J ends were trimmed by 7 bases and 2 bases, with 15 bases remaining between them. CDR3 size: 15 residues. The CDR3 bases are TGTGCCAGCAAAATGAGGGACACCCCTGGAAACACCATATATTTT. Its translation is CASKMRDTPGNTIYF. The entire variable domain, with the rest obtained from reference TRBV7-9 and TRBJ1-3, is as follows: DTGVSQNPRHKITKRGQNVTFRCDPISEHNRLYWYRQTLGQGPEFLTYFQNEAQLEKSRLLSDRFSAERPKGSFSTLEIQRTEQGDSAMYLCASKMRDTPGNTIYFGEGSWLTVV.

V usage is TRBV13 and J usage is TRBJ1-2, with D unclear. The CDR3 spans 14 residues. Germline CDR1 reads PRHDT; CDR2 reads FYEKMQ (reference sequence). Trimming left V 3 bases short and J 4 bases short, with 12 bases between. This chain's CDR3 is CASSFSSRVYGYTF. For the CDR3, the DNA is TGTGCCAGCAGCTTTTCCAGCCGAGTCTATGGCTACACCTTC.

V and J are TRBV27 and TRBJ2-1; 7 bases line up with TRBD2. The germline V gene encodes CDR1 MNHEY and CDR2 SMNVEV (reference sequence). V trimming: 5 bases; J trimming: 9 bases; junction bases outside the gene matches: 4. CDR3 size: 12 residues. CDR3 bases: TGTGCCAGCAGTCGACTAGCAGGTGAGCAGTTCTTC. This codes for CASSRLAGEQFF.

This clone was recorded once. The rearrangement joins TRBV28 to TRBJ1-1; D is perhaps TRBD1 (6 bases). CDR1 and CDR2 from the germline V gene are MDHEN and SYDVKM. V dropped 2 bases and J dropped 5 bases, with 15 bases sitting between them. The CDR3 has 15 amino acids. This CDR3 is CASSLPYRELTEAFF. The CDR3 DNA reads as TGTGCCAGCAGTTTACCCTACAGGGAACTTACTGAAGCTTTCTTT.

The CDR3 sequence is CASSVETGIVNVLTF. The CDR3 nucleotides read TGTGCCAGCAGCGTAGAGACAGGGATTGTCAACGTCCTGACTTTC. The chain employs TRBV9 and TRBJ2-6; 7 positions match TRBD1. The J segment lost 9 bases and the V segment lost 0 bases, leaving 6 bases of the junction unmatched. CDR3 length: 15 residues. The germline V gene has CDR1 SGDLS and CDR2 YYNGEE.

V and J are TRBV19 and TRBJ2-3; a weak D match, TRBD2 (6 bases). V lost 10 bases and J lost 1, with 18 bases in between. CDR1 and CDR2 (germline): LNHDA, SQIVND (reference sequence). This CDR3 contains 15 residues. The CDR3, as DNA: TGTGCCACTAATGGAGGGGTCCACCGCACAGATACGCAGTATTTT. Its translation: CATNGGVHRTDTQYF.

V and J are TRBV9 and TRBJ2-2; D not certain. From germline, CDR1 is SGDLS and CDR2 YYNGEE. The CDR3 runs to 16 residues. V gave up 0 bases and J gave up 3 bases, with 12 bases separating them. The CDR3 reads CASSVAEGMYTGELFF. In DNA, the CDR3 is TGTGCCAGCAGCGTAGCGGAAGGGATGTACACCGGGGAGCTGTTTTTT.

The chain couples TRBV7-9 to TRBJ2-7, with no clear D. CDR1 is SEHNR, CDR2 FQNEAQ, per germline (reference sequence). Trimming shortened V by 1 base and J by 7 bases, and 8 bases separated the two germline ends. This CDR3 is 12 amino acids long. The CDR3 protein is CASSLDWQEQYF. The CDR3 nucleotides are TGTGCCAGCAGCTTAGATTGGCAGGAGCAGTACTTC.

This clone was counted between two and nine times. CDR3 DNA: TGTGCCAGCACCCAGGGGCTTGGAGAGAACACTGAAGCTTTCTTT. Its protein is CASTQGLGENTEAFF. The chain has TRBV6-5 and TRBJ1-1; tentative D call: TRBD1 (6 bases). The CDR3 loop spans 15 amino acids. Deletions cut 7 bases from V and 1 base from J, with 16 bases between. Germline V gene data show CDR1 as MNHEY and CDR2 as SVGAGI.

For this clone: Germline is not matched at one junction end, which may reflect a read error. CDR3 in DNA: TGTGCCAGTAGCATAGGGGGGGCGAGCTATGGCTACACCTTC. This codes for CASSIGGASYGYTF. V and J are TRBV19 and TRBJ1-2; TRBD1 is a possible D gene (6 bases). Germline assignment: CDR1 LNHDA and CDR2 SQIVND (reference sequence). CDR3 length equals 14 residues. The full variable domain, in which reference TRBV19 and TRBJ1-2 provide the parts outside the CDR3, is DGGITQSPKYLFRKEGQNVTLSCEQNLNHDAMYWYRQDPGQGLRLIYYSQIVNDFQKGDIAEGYSVSREKKESFPLTVTSAQKNPTAFYLCASSIGGASYGYTFGSGTRLTVV.

The chain has TRBV30 and TRBJ2-7, with D possibly matching TRBD2 (6 bases). CDR3 length equals 13 residues. V lost 0 bases, J lost 0 bases, and 6 bases lay in between. Looked up from germline, CDR1 is GTSNPN and CDR2 is SVGIG (reference sequence). The CDR3 DNA reads as TGTGCCTGGAGTGTGGAGGGCTCCTACGAGCAGTACTTC. As protein: CAWSVEGSYEQYF.

The V call is TRBV13, the J call TRBJ1-3; D ambiguous. Germline lookup yields CDR1 PRHDT and CDR2 FYEKMQ (reference sequence). The CDR3 runs 14 residues. V lost 5 bases and J lost 0, with 8 bases in between. In nucleotides, the CDR3 is TGTGCCAGCAGCCCCCGGGGCTCTGGAAACACCATATATTTT. Protein sequence: CASSPRGSGNTIYF.

In the case of this clone: It may be a read error: a sequence one base away is much more abundant. The same CDR3 arises from other DNA sequences in this sample as well. V is TRBV7-9 and J is TRBJ2-5; TRBD2 matches 7 bases. Germline V lookup: CDR1 SEHNR, CDR2 FQNEAQ (reference sequence). This CDR3 contains 17 residues. J lost 1 base, V lost 1 base, and 9 bases had no gene match. CDR3 amino acids: CASSLVVAGESQETQYF. The CDR3, as DNA: TGTGCCAGCAGCTTAGTAGTGGCGGGGGAAAGCCAAGAGACCCAGTACTTC. The full variable domain, in which reference TRBV7-9 and TRBJ2-5 provide the parts outside the CDR3, is DTGVSQNPRHKITKRGQNVTFRCDPISEHNRLYWYRQTLGQGPEFLTYFQNEAQLEKSRLLSDRFSAERPKGSFSTLEIQRTEQGDSAMYLCASSLVVAGESQETQYFGPGTRLLVL.

This clone has only one observation. V gene TRBV11-1 combines with J gene TRBJ1-2; 7 bases fit TRBD1. Germline V lookup: CDR1 SGHAT, CDR2 FQDESV (reference sequence). V lost 6 bases and J lost 1; bases outside the gene matches: 2. CDR3 length: 13 amino acids. The CDR3 loop reads CASRDRSNYGYTF. CDR3 bases: TGTGCCAGCAGGGACAGGAGTAACTATGGCTACACCTTC.